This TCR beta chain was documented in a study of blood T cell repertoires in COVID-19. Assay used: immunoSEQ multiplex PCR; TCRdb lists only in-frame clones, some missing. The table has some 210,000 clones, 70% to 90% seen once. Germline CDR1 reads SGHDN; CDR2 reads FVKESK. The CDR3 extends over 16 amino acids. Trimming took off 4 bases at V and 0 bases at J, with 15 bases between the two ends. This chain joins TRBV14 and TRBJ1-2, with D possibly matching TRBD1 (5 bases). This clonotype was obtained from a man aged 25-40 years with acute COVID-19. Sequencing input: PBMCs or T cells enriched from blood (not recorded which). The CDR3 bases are TGTGCCAGCAGCCCTTACGACAGAAGTCCTAACTATGGCTACACCTTC. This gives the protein CASSPYDRSPNYGYTF.